The 23 T cell receptor beta chains in this list originate from one sample, sequenced in a study of blood T cell repertoires in COVID-19. This table comes from immunoSEQ multiplex PCR, and its TCRdb copy is limited to in-frame clones, with some not included. In the table there are around 50,000 clones, over 75% of which are singletons. The sample taken for sequencing was peripheral blood. These receptors originate from a man between 65 and 79 years old with acute or convalescent COVID-19.

The chain carries TRBV11-2 and TRBJ2-5; D is perhaps TRBD2 (7 bases). Germline CDR1 is SGHAT and CDR2 is FQNNGV. Trimming left V 1 base short and J 5 bases short, with 14 bases between. The CDR3 has 15 residues. The DNA of the CDR3 is TGTGCCAGCAGCTTAGGGAGGGCGGGGGCGGAGACCCAGTACTTC. Residues: CASSLGRAGAETQYF. Filled out from reference TRBV11-2 and TRBJ2-5, the complete variable domain reads EAGVAQSPRYKIIEKRQSVAFWCNPISGHATLYWYQQILGQGPKLLIQFQNNGVVDDSQLPKDRFSAERLKGVDSTLKIQPAKLEDSAVYLCASSLGRAGAETQYFGPGTRLLVL.

The gene calls are TRBV6-2 or TRBV6-3 and TRBJ2-1; TRBD1 matches 8 bases. V trimming: 5 bases; J trimming: 2 bases; junction bases outside the gene matches: 5. The germline V gene has CDR1 MNHEY and CDR2 SVGEGT. The CDR3 contains 15 residues. The CDR3 DNA reads TGTGCCAGCAGTCAGAACAGGGGGGCCTACAATGAGCAGTTCTTC. This gives the protein CASSQNRGAYNEQFF.

The CDR3 protein is CASSNGGVGTGELFF. In nucleotides, the CDR3 is TGTGCCAGCAGTAACGGGGGGGTTGGCACCGGGGAGCTGTTTTTT. This chain connects TRBV6-5 to TRBJ2-2; the match to TRBD2 covers 8 bases. The CDR3 has 15 residues. J lost 4 bases, V lost 5 bases, and 6 bases had no gene match. CDR1 is MNHEY and CDR2 is SVGAGI in the germline V gene.

This sequence joins TRBV18 and TRBJ1-1; D uncertain. The CDR3 has 12 amino acids. Germline V gene sequence: CDR1 KGHSH, CDR2 LQKENI. V shed 3 bases and J shed 4 bases, with 6 bases lying between them. The CDR3 loop reads CASSPSVTEAFF. As DNA, the CDR3 is TGTGCCAGCTCACCTTCGGTCACTGAAGCTTTCTTT.

The rearrangement joins TRBV19 to TRBJ1-4; no definite D call. Between the trimmed V and J ends, which lost 3 bases and 6 bases, there was a span of 8 bases. Germline V gene sequence: CDR1 LNHDA, CDR2 SQIVND (reference sequence). There are 13 residues in the CDR3. The CDR3 region has the DNA TGTGCCAGTAGTATGAGTTTCCATGAAAAACTGTTTTTT. Translating it yields CASSMSFHEKLFF.

The J gene is TRBJ2-5, the V gene TRBV11-3; maybe TRBD2 (7 bases). V lost 5 bases and J 4 bases, leaving 17 bases between the germline ends. The CDR3 contains 15 residues. Germline V gene data show CDR1 as SGHNT and CDR2 as YENEEA. Here the CDR3 DNA reads TGTGCCAGCAGCCGAACAGGGAGGGTAGCAGAGACCCAGTACTTC. Translating it yields CASSRTGRVAETQYF. Looking up the rest from reference TRBV11-3 and TRBJ2-5 gives the full variable domain: EAGVVQSPRYKIIEKKQPVAFWCNPISGHNTLYWYLQNLGQGPELLIRYENEEAVDDSQLPKDRFSAERLKGVDSTLKIQPAELGDSAVYLCASSRTGRVAETQYFGPGTRLLVL.

This sequence joins TRBV4-1 and TRBJ2-3, with 12 bases lining up with TRBD2. Trimming at V came to 4 bases and at J to 4 bases, leaving 6 bases not matched to a gene. Germline CDR1 and CDR2: MGHRA and YSYEKL. CDR3 size: 16 residues. CDR3 loop: CASSRRLAGGPDTQYF. The CDR3 DNA reads TGCGCCAGCAGCCGCCGGCTAGCGGGGGGGCCAGATACGCAGTATTTT.

The chain links TRBV7-9 to TRBJ2-2; TRBD1 agrees at 7 bases. J lost 4 bases, V lost 4 bases, and 6 bases had no gene match. The germline V gene has CDR1 SEHNR and CDR2 FQNEAQ (reference sequence). This CDR3 has 15 amino acids. Here the CDR3 DNA reads TGTGCCAGCAGCTCAGGCCAGGGGGTCACCGGGGAGCTGTTTTTT. It encodes CASSSGQGVTGELFF.

The count of this clone is one. The chain joins TRBV4-3 to TRBJ1-2; weak D call: TRBD1 (5 bases). Looked up from germline, CDR1 is LGHNA and CDR2 is YSLEER. V was clipped by 1 base and J by 3 bases, with 33 bases between them. The CDR3 loop spans 22 amino acids. The chain's CDR3 is CASSQGYFPPIPRQSEDYGYTF. The CDR3 coding sequence is TGCGCCAGCAGCCAAGGATACTTCCCACCGATCCCCCGACAGAGTGAGGACTATGGCTACACCTTC.

The rearrangement joins TRBV15 to TRBJ1-3, with unresolved D. The length of the CDR3 is 15 residues. Trimming took 4 bases from V and 0 from J, leaving 10 bases between them. The germline gives CDR1 LNHNV, CDR2 YYDKDF (reference sequence). DNA of the CDR3: TGTGCCACCAGCACATCACGGAGCTCTGGAAACACCATATATTTT. Translated: CATSTSRSSGNTIYF.

The gene calls are TRBV7-2 and TRBJ1-2; 10 bases agree with TRBD1. Trimming took 0 bases from V and 5 from J; bases not matched to a gene: 12. Germline V gene lookup returns CDR1 SGHTA and CDR2 FQGNSA. CDR3 size: 18 residues. The CDR3 loop reads CASSLAVTGGKSGYGYTF. The CDR3 coding sequence is TGTGCCAGCAGCTTAGCGGTGACAGGGGGCAAATCGGGGTATGGCTACACCTTC.

This chain connects TRBV18 to TRBJ1-2, with TRBD1 matching over 8 bases. Germline loops: CDR1 KGHSH, CDR2 LQKENI. The CDR3 contains 12 residues. The V and J ends lost 6 bases and 4 bases, in that order; junction bases with no gene match: 1. The CDR3 DNA is TGTGCCAGCTCCGACAGGGGCTATGGCTACACCTTC. Translated, it gives CASSDRGYGYTF. The full variable domain, its missing parts supplied by reference TRBV18 and TRBJ1-2, is NAGVMQNPRHLVRRRGQEARLRCSPMKGHSHVYWYRQLPEEGLKFMVYLQKENIIDESGMPKERFSAEFPKEGPSILRIQQVVRGDSAAYFCASSDRGYGYTFGSGTRLTVV.

This sequence joins TRBV12-5 and TRBJ2-2, with 8 bases aligning to TRBD1. V trimming: 1 base; J trimming: 0 bases; junction bases outside the gene matches: 1. The germline gives CDR1 LGHNT, CDR2 FRNRAP. The CDR3 is 16 amino acids. The CDR3 DNA follows: TGTGCTAGTGGTTTGGACAGGGGGTCGAACACCGGGGAGCTGTTTTTT. Translating it yields CASGLDRGSNTGELFF.

The chain links TRBV14 to TRBJ2-5, with 9 bases that match TRBD2. J was trimmed by 5 bases and V by 2 bases; bases with no gene match: 6. The length of the CDR3 is 15 residues. From germline, CDR1 is SGHDN and CDR2 FVKESK. The CDR3 is CASSQSLAGFETQYF. CDR3 sequence (DNA): TGTGCCAGCAGCCAAAGTCTAGCGGGGTTTGAGACCCAGTACTTC.

In this sample, this clone turned up once. The CDR3 here is CASSAGMGWGYTF. The CDR3 region has the DNA TGTGCCAGCTCTGCAGGGATGGGTTGGGGCTACACCTTC. V gene TRBV6-5 combines with J gene TRBJ1-2, with D perhaps TRBD1 (5 bases). CDR1 MNHEY and CDR2 SVGAGI come from the germline V gene. The ends were cut back, 8 bases at V and 8 bases at J, with 18 bases in the middle. The CDR3 covers 13 residues.

The genes are TRBV7-2 and TRBJ1-2; no definite D call. The CDR3 is 15 amino acids. Looked up from germline, CDR1 is SGHTA and CDR2 is FQGNSA. Trimming removed 2 bases from V and 10 bases from J, with 20 bases in between. DNA for the CDR3: TGTGCCAGCAGCTTACATCATACGGTTGAGAGGAACTACACCTTC. This translates into CASSLHHTVERNYTF. Using reference TRBV7-2 and TRBJ1-2 for the parts outside the CDR3, the full variable domain is GAGVSQSPSNKVTEKGKDVELRCDPISGHTALYWYRQSLGQGLEFLIYFQGNSAPDKSGLPSDRFSAERTGGSVSTLTIQRTQQEDSAVYLCASSLHHTVERNYTFGSGTRLTVV.

This clone came up once. V gene TRBV18 combines with J gene TRBJ1-2; D might be TRBD1 (6 bases). The germline V gene has CDR1 KGHSH and CDR2 LQKENI. Deletions cut 4 bases from V and 4 bases from J, with 10 bases between. The CDR3 spans 13 residues. CDR3 region: CASSLGTRYGYTF. The CDR3 DNA follows: TGTGCCAGCTCACTAGGGACACGCTATGGCTACACCTTC.

This rearrangement joins TRBV4-2 to TRBJ2-7, with 8 bases that match TRBD2. The CDR3 is made up of 15 amino acids. The germline CDR1 and CDR2 sequences are LGHNA and YNFKEQ. The J segment lost 3 bases and the V segment lost 1 base, leaving 5 bases of the junction unmatched. DNA for the CDR3: TGTGCCAGCAGCCAAGGCGGGGGGCTTTACTACGAGCAGTACTTC. Translated: CASSQGGGLYYEQYF.

The chain joins TRBV5-6 to TRBJ1-2; D uncertain. Germline CDR1 and CDR2: SGHDT and YYEEEE. V was shortened by 0 bases and J by 4 bases, with 10 bases between the two germline ends. The CDR3 loop spans 14 amino acids. CDR3 DNA: TGTGCCAGCAGCTTGGGCAGGATCCTCTATGGCTACACCTTC. It codes for CASSLGRILYGYTF.

This sequence joins TRBV18 and TRBJ2-3; TRBD2 aligns across 9 bases. There are 14 residues in the CDR3. Germline V CDR1 and CDR2: KGHSH, LQKENI. The V gene end was trimmed by 4 bases and the J gene end by 2 bases; junction bases not matched to a gene: 1. As DNA, the CDR3 is TGTGCCAGCTCACGCGGGAGGGACACAGATACGCAGTATTTT. As protein: CASSRGRDTDTQYF.

The V and J genes are TRBV24-1 and TRBJ2-2; tentatively, D is TRBD2 (5 bases). The CDR3 totals 16 residues. V was clipped by 5 bases and J by 1 base, with 13 bases between them. CDR1 is KGHDR and CDR2 is SFDVKD in the germline V gene. This CDR3 is CATSGGPRGNTGELFF. CDR3 sequence (DNA): TGTGCCACCAGTGGGGGTCCCCGGGGGAACACCGGGGAGCTGTTTTTT.

This clone appeared once. The rearrangement joins TRBV6-6 to TRBJ1-1, with D possibly being TRBD1 (6 bases). The length of the CDR3 is 14 residues. Trimming stripped 6 bases from V and 4 bases from J, with 15 bases between. Per the germline V gene, CDR1 is MNHNY and CDR2 is SVGAGI (reference sequence). CDR3 sequence (DNA): TGTGCCAGCAGAAAGGACAGTCTCTCCACTGAAGCTTTCTTT. It yields the protein CASRKDSLSTEAFF.

The rearrangement links TRBV18 to TRBJ1-5, with 10 bases identical to TRBD1. V was clipped by 6 bases and J by 0 bases; unmatched bases: 8. This CDR3 spans 17 amino acids. Germline CDR1 KGHSH, CDR2 LQKENI. The CDR3 region is CASSRTGGRDSNQPQHF. DNA for the CDR3: TGTGCCAGCTCTCGGACAGGGGGGCGGGATAGCAATCAGCCCCAGCATTTT. Looking up the rest from reference TRBV18 and TRBJ1-5 gives the full variable domain: NAGVMQNPRHLVRRRGQEARLRCSPMKGHSHVYWYRQLPEEGLKFMVYLQKENIIDESGMPKERFSAEFPKEGPSILRIQQVVRGDSAAYFCASSRTGGRDSNQPQHFGDGTRLSIL.